These T cell receptor beta chains were read from a single sample in a study of T cells in localized non-small cell lung cancer. Profiled with immunoSEQ multiplex PCR; TCRdb holds only in-frame clones, not every one. Of around 100,000 clones listed, roughly 89% are singletons. The sequences come from peripheral blood, collected before any cancer treatment. These receptors came from a man aged 40 to 75 with stage I squamous cell lung carcinoma. CDR3s include the opening cysteine and the closing phenylalanine or tryptophan. Each record gives: V gene, clone size, D gene, J gene, CDR3 protein, CDR3 DNA. The D gene is left open where the match is weak. Clone size, where shown, is once, few, many, or a class for clones that have expanded.

TRBV2	.	.	TRBJ1-6	CASSAQGTYNSPLHF	TGTGCCAGCAGTGCGCAGGGCACCTATAATTCACCCCTCCACTTT
TRBV6-5	.	.	TRBJ1-4	CASSYSGGRHHEKLFF	TGTGCCAGCAGTTACTCGGGGGGACGCCATCATGAAAAACTGTTTTTT
TRBV5-1	.	.	TRBJ2-6	CASSSGGASGANVLTF	TGCGCCAGCAGCTCAGGGGGGGCCTCTGGGGCCAACGTCCTGACTTTC
TRBV5-1	.	.	TRBJ2-1	CASSSSSFGSYNEQFF	TGCGCCAGCAGCTCATCTAGCTTTGGGTCCTACAATGAGCAGTTCTTC
TRBV7-8	.	.	TRBJ2-2	CASSLGQNTGELFF	TGTGCCAGCAGCTTAGGGCAGAACACCGGGGAGCTGTTTTTT
TRBV5-1	.	TRBD1	TRBJ1-1	CASSLAEGQASGKGAFF	TGCGCCAGCAGCTTGGCCGAGGGACAGGCCTCCGGAAAGGGAGCTTTCTTT
TRBV7-9	.	.	TRBJ1-5	CASSQQGRQPQHF	TGTGCCAGCAGTCAACAGGGTCGGCAGCCCCAGCATTTT
TRBV7-8	.	.	TRBJ1-6	CASSLQGGDSPLHF	TGTGCCAGCAGCCTCCAGGGAGGGGATTCACCCCTCCACTTT
TRBV25-1	few	.	TRBJ2-2	CASSVSWSAGELFF	TGTGCCAGCAGTGTCTCTTGGAGTGCCGGGGAGCTGTTTTTT
TRBV6-5	.	.	TRBJ2-7	CASGTTVYSYEQYF	TGTGCCAGCGGGACGACAGTTTACTCCTACGAGCAGTACTTC
TRBV5-6	.	.	TRBJ1-5	CASSLAGAGDNQPQHF	TGTGCCAGCAGCTTGGCCGGGGCAGGGGATAATCAGCCCCAGCATTTT
TRBV7-9	.	TRBD1	TRBJ2-7	CASSPPGQHTYEQYF	TGTGCCAGCAGCCCACCGGGACAGCATACCTACGAGCAGTACTTC
TRBV5-1	.	.	TRBJ1-1	CASTSGETNTEAFF	TGCGCCAGCACCTCCGGGGAGACGAACACTGAAGCTTTCTTT
TRBV4-3	.	.	TRBJ1-5	CASSQERGRQPQHF	TGCGCCAGCAGCCAAGAACGCGGACGCCAGCCCCAGCATTTT
TRBV6-6	once	.	TRBJ2-7	CASSYWPYEQYF	TGTGCCAGCAGTTACTGGCCTTACGAGCAGTACTTC
TRBV30	.	.	TRBJ2-5	CAWSVLAEETQYF	TGTGCCTGGAGTGTTCTGGCGGAAGAGACCCAGTACTTC
TRBV28	.	.	TRBJ1-2	CASSPPLWGYGYTF	TGTGCCAGCAGTCCCCCTTTATGGGGCTATGGCTACACCTTC
TRBV7-9	few	.	TRBJ1-2	CASSLGAANYGYTF	TGTGCCAGCAGCTTAGGCGCAGCGAACTATGGCTACACCTTC
TRBV19	few	.	TRBJ2-2	CASRIDANTGELFF	TGTGCCAGTAGGATAGATGCGAACACCGGGGAGCTGTTTTTT
TRBV6-5	.	.	TRBJ2-7	CASSYIYEQYF	TGTGCCAGCAGTTACATCTACGAGCAGTACTTC
TRBV6-5	.	.	TRBJ2-7	CASKGSAYEQYF	TGTGCCAGCAAGGGCAGTGCCTACGAGCAGTACTTC
TRBV5-4	.	.	TRBJ1-2	CASSLAGGKNYGYTF	TGTGCCAGCAGCTTGGCCGGCGGAAAAAACTATGGCTACACCTTC
TRBV18	.	TRBD1	TRBJ1-2	CASSPPGTGGLYGYTF	TGTGCCAGCTCACCACCTGGGACAGGGGGCCTCTATGGCTACACCTTC
TRBV11-2	.	TRBD1	TRBJ1-1	CASSSSGTGAGDTEAFF	TGTGCCAGCAGCTCCTCCGGGACAGGGGCTGGGGACACTGAAGCTTTCTTT
TRBV7-8	.	.	TRBJ1-5	CASSLVGAGGSNQPQHF	TGTGCCAGCAGCTTAGTAGGGGCAGGAGGGAGCAATCAGCCCCAGCATTTT
TRBV9	once	TRBD1	TRBJ1-2	CASSVGQADHTF	TGTGCCAGCAGCGTTGGACAGGCCGACCACACCTTC
TRBV2	.	.	TRBJ1-6	CASRPGSYNSPLHF	TGTGCCAGCCGACCCGGCTCCTATAATTCACCCCTCCACTTT
TRBV7-2	.	.	TRBJ1-1	CASSLEGNTEAFF	TGTGCCAGCAGCTTAGAGGGGAACACTGAAGCTTTCTTT
TRBV5-1	.	.	TRBJ1-2	CASSLDYSSGYTF	TGCGCCAGCAGCTTGGACTACTCCAGCGGCTACACCTTC
TRBV7-9	.	TRBD2	TRBJ2-1	CASSLATAGGSYNEQFF	TGTGCCAGCAGCTTAGCGACAGCGGGGGGCTCCTACAATGAGCAGTTCTTC
TRBV4-2	.	TRBD2	TRBJ2-1	CAASGGPDNEQFF	TGTGCCGCGAGCGGGGGGCCAGACAATGAGCAGTTCTTC
TRBV10-3	.	.	TRBJ1-1	CAIRGDTEAFF	TGTGCCATCAGGGGCGACACTGAAGCTTTCTTT
TRBV5-4	.	TRBD1	TRBJ2-5	CASNADRGETQYF	TGTGCCAGCAACGCGGACAGGGGAGAGACCCAGTACTTC
TRBV25-1	.	TRBD2	TRBJ2-1	CASSEARGLAVYNEQFF	TGTGCCAGCAGTGAGGCCCGAGGACTAGCGGTCTACAATGAGCAGTTCTTC
TRBV10-3	.	.	TRBJ2-3	CAISDLTSTDTQYF	TGTGCCATCAGTGACCTAACTAGCACAGATACGCAGTATTTT
TRBV7-2	.	.	TRBJ2-2	CASSNTGSNTGELFF	TGTGCCAGCAGCAACACCGGCTCGAACACCGGGGAGCTGTTTTTT
TRBV7-9	.	TRBD2	TRBJ2-3	CASSSRLAGGLTQYF	TGTGCCAGCAGCTCCCGACTAGCGGGGGGACTTACGCAGTATTTT
TRBV28	once	TRBD1	TRBJ1-4	CASSLGQLTNEKLFF	TGTGCCAGCAGTTTGGGACAGCTGACTAATGAAAAACTGTTTTTT
TRBV29-1	.	.	TRBJ1-2	CSAINRGGGFGYTF	TGCAGCGCCATTAACCGGGGGGGTGGATTTGGCTACACCTTC
TRBV7-2	.	.	TRBJ2-2	CASSRRGVAGELFF	TGTGCCAGCAGCCGCCGAGGGGTGGCCGGGGAGCTGTTTTTT
TRBV5-4	.	TRBD1	TRBJ2-4	CASSLEWDRESIQYF	TGTGCCAGCAGCTTGGAATGGGACAGGGAGAGCATTCAGTACTTC
TRBV28	.	.	TRBJ1-5	CASSRDRGNQPQHF	TGTGCCAGCAGCAGGGACCGAGGTAATCAGCCCCAGCATTTT
TRBV5-5	.	TRBD1	TRBJ2-7	CASSTQPGQTYEQYF	TGTGCCAGCAGCACCCAACCGGGACAGACCTACGAGCAGTACTTC
TRBV29-1	.	.	TRBJ2-5	CSVPSRETQYF	TGCAGCGTGCCGTCTCGGGAGACCCAGTACTTC
TRBV19	.	.	TRBJ1-5	CAASPGQNNQPQHF	TGTGCCGCCAGCCCGGGACAAAACAATCAGCCCCAGCATTTT
TRBV19	once	TRBD1	TRBJ2-7	CASTQPGQGAYEQYF	TGTGCCAGTACCCAACCGGGACAGGGGGCCTACGAGCAGTACTTC